The TCR beta chain described here comes from a study of T cell changes during pregnancy in multiple sclerosis. Only in-frame clones appear in the TCRdb table, and some are missing; sequencing was by immunoSEQ multiplex PCR. Seen here are approximately 23,000 clones, approximately 90% observed once, and the top ten hold under 8%. CDR3 length equals 13 residues. V lost 0 bases and J lost 6; bases outside the gene matches: 4. From germline, CDR1 is GTSNPN and CDR2 SVGIG (reference sequence). The clonotype comes from a female donor with multiple sclerosis, enrolled in a pregnancy study. This material consisted of CD8+ T cells from peripheral blood mononuclear cells, taken in the first trimester of pregnancy. The V and J genes are TRBV30 and TRBJ1-2; 7 nucleotides align to TRBD1. DNA for the CDR3: TGTGCCTGGAGTGTAGGGACAGCCGATGGCTACACCTTC. Protein sequence: CAWSVGTADGYTF. The variable domain in full, completed from reference TRBV30 and TRBJ1-2, reads SQTIHQWPATLVQPVGSPLSLECTVEGTSNPNLYWYRQAAGRGLQLLFYSVGIGQISSEVPQNLSASRPQDRQFILSSKKLLLSDSGFYLCAWSVGTADGYTFGSGTRLTVV.